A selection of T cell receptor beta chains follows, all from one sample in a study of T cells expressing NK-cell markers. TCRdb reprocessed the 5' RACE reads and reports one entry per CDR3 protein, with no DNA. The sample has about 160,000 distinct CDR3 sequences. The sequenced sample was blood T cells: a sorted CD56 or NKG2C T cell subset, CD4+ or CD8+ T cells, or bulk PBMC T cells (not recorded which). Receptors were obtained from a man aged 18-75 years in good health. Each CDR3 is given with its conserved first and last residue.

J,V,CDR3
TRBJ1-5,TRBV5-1,CASSLDGTGNQPQHF
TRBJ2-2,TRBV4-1,CASSQARGGGGELFF
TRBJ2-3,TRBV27,CASSFRVGSSTDTQYF
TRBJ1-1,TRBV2,CASSYGHLNTEAFF
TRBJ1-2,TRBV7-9,CASSLPGTEYGYTF
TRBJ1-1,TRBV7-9,CASSFSGMRDTEAFF
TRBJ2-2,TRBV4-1,CASSQAVGTTGELFF
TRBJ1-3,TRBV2,CASIRTDSGGNTIYF
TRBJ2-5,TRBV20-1,CSARRRETQYF
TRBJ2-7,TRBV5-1,CASSLEGTGQDEQYF
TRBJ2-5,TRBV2,CASSETVYEETQYF
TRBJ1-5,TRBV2,CASDYRGSFNQPQHF
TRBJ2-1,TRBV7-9,CASSEGGRDEQFF
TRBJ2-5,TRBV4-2,CASSQDEGQGQETQYF
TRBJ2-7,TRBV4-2,CASSQEARVAYEQYF
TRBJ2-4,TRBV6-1,CASSWGLAGENIQYF
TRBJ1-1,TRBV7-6,CASSSTGGWAEAFF
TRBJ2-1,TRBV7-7,CASRDRDNRNEQFF
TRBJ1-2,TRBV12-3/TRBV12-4,CASSFGSSYGYTF
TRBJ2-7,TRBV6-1,CASSEDGQAHEQYF
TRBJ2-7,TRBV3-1,CASSQILASGEQYF
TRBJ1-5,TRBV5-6,CASSFTGESNQPQHF
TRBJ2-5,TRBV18,CASSPWASGYQETQYF
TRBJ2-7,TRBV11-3,CASRDHHYEQYF
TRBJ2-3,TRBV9,CASSDQGRYTDTQYF
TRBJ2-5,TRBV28,CASSSRVGAEETQYF
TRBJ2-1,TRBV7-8,CASSYHGLLSSYNEQFF
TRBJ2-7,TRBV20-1,CSACRAPTCYEQYF
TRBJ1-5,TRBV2,CASSDHRYYSNQPQHF
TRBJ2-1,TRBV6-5,CASSYSSRVEDNEQFF
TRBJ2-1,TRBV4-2,CASSQEPGIDEQFF
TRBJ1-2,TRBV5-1,CASSLDVGTSNYGYTF
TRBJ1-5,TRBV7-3,CASLPGQGNQPQHF
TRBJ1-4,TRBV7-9,CASSSRTVNEKLFF
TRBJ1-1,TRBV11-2,CASSLVLPGRGTEAFF
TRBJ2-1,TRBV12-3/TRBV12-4,CASSLIGLEQFF
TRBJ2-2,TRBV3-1,CASSQDPGLGGELFF
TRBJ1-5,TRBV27,CASSLSLGGGNQPQHF
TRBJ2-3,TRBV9,CASSAAGSKADTQYF
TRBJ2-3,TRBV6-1,CASSKGLAGDTDTQYF
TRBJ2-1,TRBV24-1,CATTLWGARDNEQFF
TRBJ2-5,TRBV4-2,CASSQAPGARETQYF